The 16 T cell receptor beta chains in this list originate from one sample, sequenced in a study of T cells in localized non-small cell lung cancer. The protocol was immunoSEQ multiplex PCR, while the TCRdb copy is restricted to in-frame clones and leaves out a portion. Of several thousand clones listed, roughly three fifths are singletons. The sequencing used lymph node tissue, collected before any cancer treatment. The receptor set was obtained from a male donor older than 55 with stage I squamous cell lung carcinoma.

This clone was detected only a few times. This chain links TRBV11-3 with TRBJ2-1; TRBD2 aligns across 10 bases. V was clipped by 1 base and J by 4 bases; unmatched bases: 1. The germline CDR1 and CDR2 sequences are SGHNT and YENEEA. The CDR3 covers 15 residues. The CDR3 sequence is CASSLVAGGYNEQFF. The CDR3, as DNA: TGTGCCAGCAGCTTAGTAGCGGGAGGATACAATGAGCAGTTCTTC.

The V and J genes are TRBV30 and TRBJ2-3; D unresolved. Trimming took 3 bases from V and 1 from J, leaving 17 bases between them. CDR3 length: 16 amino acids. Per germline, CDR1 GTSNPN and CDR2 SVGIG (reference sequence). CDR3 nucleotide sequence: TGTGCCTGGAGGATCGGGCACACTTTGGGCACAGATACGCAGTATTTT. As protein: CAWRIGHTLGTDTQYF.

The chain is built from TRBV28 and TRBJ1-1; tentatively, D is TRBD1 (5 bases). The CDR3 spans 13 residues. V lost 4 bases and J 3 bases, leaving 9 bases between the germline ends. Germline lookup yields CDR1 MDHEN and CDR2 SYDVKM. Written as DNA, the CDR3 is TGTGCCAGCAGTTCAGGGATCTACACTGAAGCTTTCTTT. Its protein is CASSSGIYTEAFF.

This clone was seen a handful of times. CDR3 bases: TGTGCCAGCAGTTTGGGACTAGCGGGAGGGCCTGACTCAAGACAGACCCAGTACTTC. Amino acids: CASSLGLAGGPDSRQTQYF. The J gene is TRBJ2-5, the V gene TRBV28, with 16 bases aligning to TRBD2. The V gene end was trimmed by 3 bases and the J gene end by 6 bases; junction bases not matched to a gene: 13. The CDR3 covers 19 residues. Germline lookup yields CDR1 MDHEN and CDR2 SYDVKM.

The rearrangement links TRBV15 to TRBJ2-1; tentatively, D is TRBD2 (5 bases). The CDR3 covers 14 residues. V dropped 0 bases and J dropped 10 bases, with 13 bases sitting between them. CDR1 and CDR2 from the germline V gene are LNHNV and YYDKDF (reference sequence). The CDR3 here is CATSRDLGSAEQFF. CDR3 bases: TGTGCCACCAGCAGAGATCTCGGTAGCGCGGAGCAGTTCTTC.

This clone was picked up a small number of times. The CDR3 nucleotides are TGTGCCAGCAGTACCCACCTAACAGGGGTGTTAGGTGGCTACACCTTC. Residues: CASSTHLTGVLGGYTF. The chain links TRBV6-8 to TRBJ1-2, with 7 bases lining up with TRBD1. With 5 bases clipped from V and 7 bases from J, the junction kept 16 bases outside the gene matches. This CDR3 is 16 amino acids long. CDR1 and CDR2 from the germline V gene are MNHGY and SAAAGT.

The rearrangement uses TRBV28 and TRBJ2-5; D is perhaps TRBD1 or TRBD2 (5 bases each). The CDR3 length is 14 residues. Trimming pared 2 bases from V and 4 bases from J, leaving 11 bases between. Germline CDR1 MDHEN, CDR2 SYDVKM. In DNA form, the CDR3 reads TGTGCCAGCAGTTTACCCAGGGACGGAGAGACCCAGTACTTC. Its translation is CASSLPRDGETQYF.

DNA for the CDR3: TGTGCCAGCAGCAACAGGGGAGCGGACACTGAAGCTTTCTTT. Amino acids: CASSNRGADTEAFF. The V gene is TRBV11-3, the J gene TRBJ1-1, with TRBD1 identical over 7 bases. Germline V CDR1 and CDR2: SGHNT, YENEEA. This CDR3 region has 14 residues. V gave up 5 bases and J gave up 3 bases; unmatched junction bases: 6.

The V gene is TRBV6-1, the J gene TRBJ2-2; unclear D gene. The CDR3 sequence is 14 residues long. V gave up 1 base and J gave up 7 bases, with 10 bases separating them. CDR1 is MNHNS, CDR2 SASEGT, per germline. The CDR3 DNA sequence: TGTGCCAGCAGTGAAGGGTCAGGCGACGGGGAGCTGTTTTTT. Its protein is CASSEGSGDGELFF.

By share, this clone counts as large (0.1 to 1%). The rearrangement uses TRBV30 and TRBJ2-1, with D perhaps TRBD2 (6 bases). Deletions cut 5 bases from V and 8 bases from J, with 10 bases between. The germline V gene has CDR1 GTSNPN and CDR2 SVGIG (reference sequence). This CDR3 has 11 residues. The CDR3 sequence: CAWGGTYEQFF. The CDR3 DNA sequence: TGTGCCTGGGGGGGGACGTATGAGCAGTTCTTC.

The CDR3 DNA follows: TGTGCCACCAGCAGAGCTGGGAAAGGGGGGAATGAGCAGTTCTTC. Amino acids: CATSRAGKGGNEQFF. V and J are TRBV15 and TRBJ2-1; D could derive from TRBD1 or TRBD2 (6 bases each). The V and J ends lost 1 base and 7 bases respectively, with 14 bases between them. Per the germline V gene, CDR1 is LNHNV and CDR2 is YYDKDF (reference sequence). CDR3 length: 15 residues.

This sequence joins TRBV28 and TRBJ1-4, with a weak D call TRBD1 (5 bases). Germline lookup yields CDR1 MDHEN and CDR2 SYDVKM. The V end was cut by 5 bases, the J end by 7 bases, with 17 bases between. The CDR3 sequence is 15 residues long. The chain's CDR3 is CASSRRRGGGEKLFF. The CDR3 nucleotides are TGTGCCAGCAGTCGGAGACGGGGGGGAGGTGAAAAACTGTTTTTT.

V usage is TRBV6-8 and J usage is TRBJ2-2, with 9 bases aligning to TRBD1. Trimming removed 7 bases from V and 2 bases from J; junction bases left unmatched: 11. The length of the CDR3 is 17 residues. CDR1 and CDR2 (germline): MNHGY, SAAAGT. The CDR3: CASTPRGQGSNTGELFF. For the CDR3, the DNA is TGTGCCAGCACCCCCCGAGGACAGGGGTCTAACACCGGGGAGCTGTTTTTT.

The rearrangement links TRBV11-3 to TRBJ2-1, with 7 bases matching TRBD2. The CDR3 length is 16 residues. From germline, CDR1 is SGHNT and CDR2 YENEEA. J gave up 3 bases and V 5 bases, and 10 bases lay outside the gene matches. The CDR3 sequence: CASSGYSGQGYNEQFF. The CDR3 nucleotides are TGTGCCAGCAGCGGGTATAGCGGGCAAGGCTACAATGAGCAGTTCTTC.

J is TRBJ1-1 and V is TRBV29-1; D ambiguous. CDR1 is SQVTM, CDR2 ANQGSEA, per germline. The CDR3 is 14 residues long. V lost 3 bases, J lost 0 bases, and 11 bases lay in between. The CDR3 protein is CSVEERIMNTEAFF. The CDR3 DNA is TGCAGCGTTGAGGAGAGGATAATGAACACTGAAGCTTTCTTT.

In its sample, this clone was seen a few times. The chain recombines TRBV7-7 with TRBJ1-3; D remains unclear. Per the germline V gene, CDR1 is SSHAT and CDR2 is FNYEAQ (reference sequence). Trimming pared 3 bases from V and 2 bases from J, leaving 14 bases between. CDR3 length: 16 amino acids. This CDR3 reads CASSLRVRTTGNTIYF. In nucleotides, the CDR3 is TGTGCCAGCAGCTTGAGAGTCCGGACCACTGGAAACACCATATATTTT.